This T cell receptor (beta chain) was sequenced for a study of chemoradiotherapy in HPV16-positive cancers. Overall study findings and caveats: Candidate HPV-specific clones and E7-related TCR motifs grew in tumor during treatment.

Generated by immunoSEQ multiplex PCR, the TCRdb table keeps only in-frame clones and is missing some. The sample shows tens of thousands of clones, around 84% of them seen only once. Repeated repertoire sampling spanned the course of chemoradiotherapy. Germline values: CDR1 MNHEY, CDR2 SVGAGI. The CDR3 runs 16 residues. Trimming cost V 2 bases and J 0 bases, with 8 bases left between them. As concerns this clone: Its specificity is not known.

This TCR derives from a human donor with HPV-associated anogenital cancer. The sample in question was blood, obtained from a patient who underwent chemoradiotherapy. The chain couples TRBV6-5 to TRBJ1-6; no definite D call. CDR3 bases: TGTGCCAGCAGTTACCGGGAACTCTCCTATAATTCACCCCTCCACTTT. Residues: CASSYRELSYNSPLHF.